This TCR beta chain appears in the sequencing data of a study of shared clonotypes between healthy human individuals (dated by TCRdb to 2018 to 2021). Study-wide context: The cohort included three men and two women between 18 and 49 years of age. Per donor, three plates each were used for CD4 naive and CD4 memory, two for CD8 naive, and one for CD8 memory. To estimate repertoire size and how much clonotypes are shared between individuals, the study performed deep sequencing of blood TCR repertoires from five healthy adults. Libraries were prepared and TCR repertoires were sequenced by different laboratories using diverse techniques, in order to increase sequencing depth and limit assay-specific biases. Each donor's leukapheresis produced roughly between roughly 0.85 and 9.5 billion PBMCs.

Results the study describes overall, beyond this receptor: Larger estimated clonotype richness was generally found for naive subsets than for memory subsets. Pairwise subsampling indicated that sequencing depth was expected to affect the degree of clonotype sharing among donors. Clonotypes shared by all four sorted-subset donors showed higher generation probabilities than non-shared clonotypes. The small number of donors limited the genetic and exposure-history diversity represented. When a handful of donors were compared, the shared fraction of clonotypes was roughly 4.8% for naive CD4, 3.5% to 4% for naive CD8, 2% to 2.5% for memory CD4, and less than 0.45% for memory CD8. Only blood was sampled, and tissue TCR repertoires likely differ from those in blood. Rarefaction of sorted-subset datasets indicated incomplete sequencing despite the large sequencing depth.

The donors were healthy, HIV-negative adults who had no recently reported acute infections or vaccinations. Every donor was a Caucasian adult residing in Nashville, Tennessee, USA. CD4+ T cells were enriched through magnetic negative selection, after which naive cells were positively selected on CD45RA and the remaining negative fraction served as the memory subset. Blood was obtained by leukapheresis, after which PBMCs were separated by Ficoll-Histopaque density gradient centrifugation and cryopreserved in liquid nitrogen vapor phase. Analytical flow cytometry was used to check the purity and quantity of every magnetically sorted T cell population. Genomic DNA was isolated from every sorted fraction and measured by UV absorbance on a Nanodrop 2000c. Comment on this clone: Its antigen remains undetermined. The input lacks base qualities; no much larger clone sits a single base away.

From cysteine to phenylalanine, the CDR3 is 13 amino acids long. The kept DNA is CDR3 alone, 39 bases in frame from the first base. In the germline V gene, CDR1 corresponds to SGHRS and CDR2 to YFSETQ. The junction shows trimming of 1 base on V and 6 bases on J, and the gene matches do not reach 4 bases of it. Using the deep immunoSEQ assay, multiplex PCR amplified TCR CDR3 regions from genomic DNA. Extracted genomic DNA from each cell subset was distributed evenly across all wells of several immunoSEQ 96-well plates, and each plate was treated as a replicate. For sorted subsets, each replicate PCR was loaded with about 0.2 ug genomic DNA, equivalent to approximately 27,000 T cell genomes. The purified libraries were quantified using a Qubit 3.0 fluorometer, sized with a Bioanalyzer 2100, and then quantified again using the KAPA Library Quantification kit. Every immunoSEQ 96-well plate was sequenced on a separate single-read 150-cycle Illumina NextSeq 550 flow cell. In the paper's pipeline: Because the immunoSEQ output held only junctional sequences and lacked quality scores, the filtering could not match the filtering applied to full-length reads. To assign V/J genes and CDR3, sequences were annotated using PyIR, a Python wrapper for IgBLAST v1.9, with IMGT germline references. Reads with weak V/J assignments (E-value above 1e-6), missing CDR3, stop codons, out-of-frame junctions, or ambiguous translated residues were removed. V3J clonotypes were defined as sequences sharing an identical inferred V gene, J gene, and CDR3 amino acid sequence. Percentage overlap between repertoires was calculated by dividing the number of shared unique clonotypes by the size of the smaller repertoire. Three approaches were used to assess repertoire richness: RTK rarefaction, the Chao1 estimator, and Recon v2.1 estimates of unobserved clonotypes. OLGA was used to compute generation probabilities for all TCRbeta clonotypes that the gDNA method yielded from a few donors. TCRdb carries this immuneACCESS record with in-frame sequences only. Its versions omit some clonotypes, under half of them owing to an unresolved V gene in the studies checked, with the rest unexplained. The V and J calls and clone size are taken from that table; D and trimming were inferred from the DNA. Recorded for this sample are about 1.5 million clones; around 98% of them occurred a single time. The top ten clones comprise roughly 0.45% of the sample.

The receptor was isolated from a man aged 25 to 40 in good health. The V and J segments used are TRBV5-1 and TRBJ2-7; a stretch of 7 junction bases matches TRBD2. The specimen was naive CD4+ T cells sorted from blood. The label giving this sample's cell subset or site can be read as: CD45RA+ positively selected. CDR3 protein: CASSLLGEGEQYF. The DNA sequence follows: TGCGCCAGCAGCTTGCTGGGGGAGGGCGAGCAGTACTTC.